The present TCR beta chain was sequenced within a study of blood T cell repertoires in COVID-19. Study context: Samples of COVID-19 (acute and convalescent) were obtained from the United States, Italy and Spain. In each case, the material was cDNA or gDNA derived from T cells, B-cell-depleted T cells, or PBMCs.

V shed 4 bases, J shed 8 bases, and the junction held 8 bases outside the gene matches. Germline CDR1 is LGHDT and CDR2 is YNNKEL (reference sequence). The CDR3 is made up of 14 amino acids. In the study's own analysis: Counts of nucleated cells, estimated from reference gene primer amplification, were obtained. The table came from immunoSEQ multiplex PCR; TCRdb's copy has only in-frame clones and leaves some out. The V and J calls and clone size come from that table; D and trimming were worked out from the DNA. This table has roughly 59,000 clones, 70% to 80% appearing once. The clonotype originates from a man at least 80 years old with acute or convalescent COVID-19. The sequenced material came from peripheral blood. The rearrangement links TRBV3-1 (or the pseudogene TRBV3-2) to TRBJ1-2; TRBD1 matches at 9 bases. For the CDR3, the DNA is TGTGCCAGCAGCCCCTCGCCGGGACAGGGAGGCTACACCTTC. This codes for CASSPSPGQGGYTF.